One and the same sample provided the 18 T cell receptor beta chains below, sequenced in a study of control samples from healthy donors and cancer patients. Sequencing used immunoSEQ multiplex PCR; TCRdb keeps in-frame clones, though not all of them. The sample records just over 20,000 clones, around four fifths being singletons. The sequencing sample was made of PBMCs. Source of these receptors: a man in his 60s with colorectal cancer.

The rearrangement links TRBV4-3 to TRBJ2-1; 11 bases match TRBD2. Germline CDR1 reads LGHNA; CDR2 reads YSLEER. The CDR3 is made up of 15 amino acids. V shed 0 bases and J 8 bases; nucleotides not matched to a gene: 3. In DNA, the CDR3 is TGCGCCAGCAGCCAAGAGACTAGCGGGGTAGATGAGCAGTTCTTC. This codes for CASSQETSGVDEQFF.

This chain joins TRBV30 and TRBJ1-3, with TRBD1 matching over 7 bases. The CDR3 runs to 13 residues. Germline assignment: CDR1 GTSNPN and CDR2 SVGIG (reference sequence). The V gene end was trimmed by 7 bases and the J gene end by 4 bases; junction bases not matched to a gene: 7. Written as DNA, the CDR3 is TGTGCCTCCACAGGGGAGATCGGAAACACCATATATTTT. Its protein is CASTGEIGNTIYF.

This chain joins TRBV9 and TRBJ1-1, with D possibly TRBD1 on 5 matching bases. The CDR3 runs to 16 residues. CDR1 and CDR2 (germline): SGDLS, YYNGEE. V was pared by 3 bases and J by 3 bases, with 18 bases between. The CDR3 DNA reads as TGTGCCAGCAGCGCCACAGGTTCTCTCTCGGACACTGAAGCTTTCTTT. This encodes CASSATGSLSDTEAFF.

CDR3 nucleotides: TGTGCCAGCAGCCGGACATCCTCCTACAATGAGCAGTTCTTC. It yields the protein CASSRTSSYNEQFF. The chain combines TRBV11-3 with TRBJ2-1, with a weak D call TRBD1 (5 bases). Trimming took 5 bases from V and 0 from J, leaving 8 bases between them. This CDR3 contains 14 residues. Looked up from germline, CDR1 is SGHNT and CDR2 is YENEEA.

Points on this clone: Other DNA sequences in this specimen translate into the identical CDR3. The chain couples TRBV5-1 to TRBJ2-5; a possible D gene is TRBD1 (8 bases). The CDR3 extends over 15 amino acids. V was shortened by 4 bases and J by 4 bases, with 17 bases between the two germline ends. Germline values: CDR1 SGHRS, CDR2 YFSETQ. The CDR3 sequence is CASSQNTGGGETQYF. CDR3 in DNA: TGCGCCAGCAGCCAAAACACAGGGGGGGGAGAGACCCAGTACTTC.

The chain recombines TRBV5-1 with TRBJ2-2, with D tentatively TRBD1 or TRBD2 (6 bases each). V gave up 0 bases and J gave up 3 bases, with 9 bases separating them. Germline CDR1 is SGHRS and CDR2 is YFSETQ. There are 15 residues in the CDR3. The CDR3 reads CASSLAGADTGELFF. CDR3 sequence (DNA): TGCGCCAGCAGCTTGGCGGGGGCGGACACCGGGGAGCTGTTTTTT.

Of note for this clone: In this CDR3 the conserved last residue, phenylalanine or tryptophan, is missing, so a read error is likely. The J gene is TRBJ2-7, the V gene TRBV2; D remains ambiguous. This CDR3 comprises 16 residues. CDR1 and CDR2 (germline): SNHLY, FYNNEI. The V gene lost 2 bases and the J gene lost 2 bases, with 16 bases spanning the gap. CDR3 region: CASSEPRWASAYEQYL. CDR3 DNA sequence: TGTGCCAGCAGTGAACCGCGCTGGGCAAGCGCCTACGAGCAGTACCTC.

The chain couples TRBV2 to TRBJ2-7; D is unclear. Germline V gives CDR1 SNHLY, CDR2 FYNNEI. The CDR3 contains 13 residues. Deletions cut 8 bases from V and 4 bases from J, with 15 bases between. As DNA, the CDR3 is TGTGCCAGCTCCTGGGGAATCCCTTACGAGCAGTACGTC. Its protein product is CASSWGIPYEQYV.

The chain joins TRBV3-1 (or the pseudogene TRBV3-2) to TRBJ2-3; 10 nucleotides match TRBD2. Looked up from germline, CDR1 is LGHDT and CDR2 is YNNKEL (reference sequence). The CDR3 totals 17 residues. Trimming cost V 3 bases and J 4 bases; bases outside gene matches: 10. The CDR3 region has the DNA TGTGCCAGCAGCCACATCTCTCCGGGACTAGCGCCAGATACGCAGTATTTT. This sequence encodes CASSHISPGLAPDTQYF.

The J gene is TRBJ1-5, the V gene TRBV5-1; the D is unclear. Germline CDR1 is SGHRS and CDR2 is YFSETQ. This CDR3 region has 13 residues. V lost 3 bases, J lost 3 bases, and 7 bases lay in between. The DNA of the CDR3 is TGCGCCAGCAGCTCCACCCCCAATCAGCCCCAGCATTTT. It translates to CASSSTPNQPQHF.

The chain links TRBV19 to TRBJ1-2; a possible D gene is TRBD1 (6 bases). Trimming took off 7 bases at V and 4 bases at J, with 22 bases between the two ends. CDR1 and CDR2 from the germline V gene are LNHDA and SQIVND (reference sequence). The CDR3 covers 16 residues. CDR3 region: CASKIHRESIGYGYTF. CDR3 DNA sequence: TGTGCCAGTAAGATACACAGGGAGTCCATCGGCTATGGCTACACCTTC.

This chain uses TRBV9 with TRBJ1-3; no reliable D call. Germline V gene lookup returns CDR1 SGDLS and CDR2 YYNGEE. V gave up 0 bases and J gave up 7 bases, with 14 bases separating them. The CDR3 has 15 residues. CDR3 loop: CASSVDPGQENTIYF. The CDR3 DNA reads TGTGCCAGCAGCGTAGACCCTGGGCAGGAGAACACCATATATTTT.

The sample holds a few counts of this clone. The V gene is TRBV3-1 (or the pseudogene TRBV3-2), the J gene TRBJ2-3, with D perhaps matching TRBD2 (6 bases). Germline V gives CDR1 LGHDT, CDR2 YNNKEL (reference sequence). V was clipped by 2 bases and J by 2 bases, with 11 bases between them. The CDR3 extends over 15 amino acids. CDR3 sequence reads: CASSQWGVATDTQYF. The CDR3 DNA sequence: TGTGCCAGCAGCCAATGGGGGGTGGCCACAGATACGCAGTATTTT.

With respect to this clone: Other nucleotide sequences in the sample specify the same CDR3. The V call is TRBV6-5, the J call TRBJ1-3; tentatively, D is TRBD1 (6 bases). Germline V gene sequence: CDR1 MNHEY, CDR2 SVGAGI. CDR3 length: 16 amino acids. The V and J ends lost 2 bases and 0 bases respectively, with 11 bases between them. The CDR3 is CASSYHRASSGNTIYF. CDR3 nucleotide sequence: TGTGCCAGCAGTTACCACAGGGCTAGCTCTGGAAACACCATATATTTT.

This chain joins TRBV5-1 and TRBJ1-3; 9 bases match TRBD1. Germline CDR1 is SGHRS and CDR2 is YFSETQ. This CDR3 spans 16 amino acids. J lost 0 bases, V lost 4 bases, and 5 bases had no gene match. The CDR3 here is CASSPRDRDSGNTIYF. CDR3 nucleotide sequence: TGCGCCAGCAGCCCGAGGGACAGGGACTCTGGAAACACCATATATTTT. Based on the CDR3 plus reference TRBV5-1 and TRBJ1-3, the full variable domain is KAGVTQTPRYLIKTRGQQVTLSCSPISGHRSVSWYQQTPGQGLQFLFEYFSETQRNKGNFPGRFSGRQFSNSRSEMNVSTLELGDSALYLCASSPRDRDSGNTIYFGEGSWLTVV.

V is TRBV27 and J is TRBJ2-1; D uncertain. The CDR3 covers 15 residues. The ends were cut back, 0 bases at V and 6 bases at J, with 12 bases in the middle. CDR1 MNHEY and CDR2 SMNVEV come from the germline V gene (reference sequence). In DNA, the CDR3 is TGTGCCAGCAGTTTATCGGGCACTTCCCTCAATGAGCAGTTCTTC. Translation gives CASSLSGTSLNEQFF.

V gene TRBV7-2 combines with J gene TRBJ1-2; D may be TRBD1 (5 bases). Deletions cut 5 bases from V and 4 bases from J, with 23 bases between. This CDR3 is 17 amino acids long. The germline V gene has CDR1 SGHTA and CDR2 FQGNSA. CDR3 residues: CASSPRWAGGVVYGYTF. CDR3 nucleotide sequence: TGTGCCAGCAGCCCACGGTGGGCTGGGGGGGTAGTCTATGGCTACACCTTC.

The chain couples TRBV6-5 to TRBJ2-7, with 9 bases that match TRBD1. V was clipped by 7 bases and J by 4 bases; unmatched bases: 11. CDR3 length: 15 amino acids. The germline gives CDR1 MNHEY, CDR2 SVGAGI. The CDR3 spells CASTRFGTGFYEQYF. In nucleotides, the CDR3 is TGTGCCAGCACTCGATTCGGGACAGGGTTTTACGAGCAGTACTTC.